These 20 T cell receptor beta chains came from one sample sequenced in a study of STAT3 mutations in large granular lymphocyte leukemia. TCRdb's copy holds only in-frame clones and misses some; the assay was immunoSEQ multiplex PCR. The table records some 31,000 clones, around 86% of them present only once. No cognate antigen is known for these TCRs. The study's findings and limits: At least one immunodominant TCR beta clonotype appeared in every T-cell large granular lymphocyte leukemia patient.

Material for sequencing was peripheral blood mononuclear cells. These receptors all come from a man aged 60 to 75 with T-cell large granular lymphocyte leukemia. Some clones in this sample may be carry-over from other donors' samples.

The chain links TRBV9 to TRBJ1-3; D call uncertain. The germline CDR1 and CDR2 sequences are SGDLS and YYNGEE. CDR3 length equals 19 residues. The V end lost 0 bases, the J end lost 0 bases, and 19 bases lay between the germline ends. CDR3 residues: CASSVGSLSRGSSGNTIYF. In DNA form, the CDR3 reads TGTGCCAGCAGCGTAGGGTCGCTGTCGCGCGGGAGCTCTGGAAACACCATATATTTT. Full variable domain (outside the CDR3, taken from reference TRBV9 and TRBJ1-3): DSGVTQTPKHLITATGQRVTLRCSPRSGDLSVYWYQQSLDQGLQFLIQYYNGEERAKGNILERFSAQQFPDLHSELNLSSLELGDSALYFCASSVGSLSRGSSGNTIYFGEGSWLTVV.

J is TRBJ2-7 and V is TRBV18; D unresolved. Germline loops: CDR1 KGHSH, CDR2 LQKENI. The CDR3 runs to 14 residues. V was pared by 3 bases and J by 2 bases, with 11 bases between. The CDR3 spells CASSPSALPYEQYF. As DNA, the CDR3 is TGTGCCAGCTCACCCTCTGCTCTCCCCTACGAGCAGTACTTC.

CDR3 sequence (DNA): TGCGCCAGCAGCTTAGGACTAGCGGGGGAAACCGGGGAGCTGTTTTTT. This gives the protein CASSLGLAGETGELFF. The V call is TRBV5-1, the J call TRBJ2-2; 13 bases map to TRBD2. Germline assignment: CDR1 SGHRS and CDR2 YFSETQ. This CDR3 is 16 amino acids long. The J segment lost 5 bases and the V segment lost 2 bases, leaving 3 bases of the junction unmatched.

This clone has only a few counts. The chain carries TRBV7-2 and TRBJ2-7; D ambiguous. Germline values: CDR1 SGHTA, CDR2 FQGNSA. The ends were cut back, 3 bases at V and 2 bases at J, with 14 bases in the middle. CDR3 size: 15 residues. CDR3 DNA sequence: TGTGCCAGCAGCTTCAGCCCGGACGGAGCCTACGAGCAGTACTTC. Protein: CASSFSPDGAYEQYF.

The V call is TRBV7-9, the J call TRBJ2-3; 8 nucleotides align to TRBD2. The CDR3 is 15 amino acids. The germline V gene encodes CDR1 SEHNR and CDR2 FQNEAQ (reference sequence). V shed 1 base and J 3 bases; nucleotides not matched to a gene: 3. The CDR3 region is CASSLGGTRTDTQYF. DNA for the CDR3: TGTGCCAGCAGCTTAGGAGGGACTAGGACAGATACGCAGTATTTT.

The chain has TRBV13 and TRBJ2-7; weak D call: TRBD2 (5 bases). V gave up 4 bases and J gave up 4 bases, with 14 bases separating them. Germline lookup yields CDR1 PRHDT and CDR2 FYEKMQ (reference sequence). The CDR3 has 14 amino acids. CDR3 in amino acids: CASSSLRTGYEQYF. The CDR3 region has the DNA TGTGCCAGCAGCTCTCTAAGGACTGGATACGAGCAGTACTTC.

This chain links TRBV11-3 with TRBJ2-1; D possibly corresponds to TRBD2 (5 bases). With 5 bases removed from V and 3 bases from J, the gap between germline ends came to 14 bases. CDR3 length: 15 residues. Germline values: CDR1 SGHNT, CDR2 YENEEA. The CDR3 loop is CASSPSGAGYNEQFF. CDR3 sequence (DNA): TGTGCCAGCAGCCCAAGCGGCGCGGGCTACAATGAGCAGTTCTTC.

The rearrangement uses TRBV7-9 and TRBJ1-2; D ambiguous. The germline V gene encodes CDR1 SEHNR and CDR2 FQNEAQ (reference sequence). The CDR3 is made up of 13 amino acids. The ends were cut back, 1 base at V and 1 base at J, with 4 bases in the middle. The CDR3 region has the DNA TGTGCCAGCAGCTTAGGGGATAACTATGGCTACACCTTC. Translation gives CASSLGDNYGYTF.

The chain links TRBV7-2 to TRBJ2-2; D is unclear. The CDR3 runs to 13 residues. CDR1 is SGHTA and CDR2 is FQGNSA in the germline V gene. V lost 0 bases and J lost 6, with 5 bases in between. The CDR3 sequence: CASSLAKSGELFF. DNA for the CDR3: TGTGCCAGCAGCTTAGCGAAATCCGGGGAGCTGTTTTTT.

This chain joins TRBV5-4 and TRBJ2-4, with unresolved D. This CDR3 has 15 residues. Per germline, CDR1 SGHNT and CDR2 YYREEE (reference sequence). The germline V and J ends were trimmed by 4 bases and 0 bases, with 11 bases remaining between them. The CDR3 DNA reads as TGTGCCAGCAGCGGGATGGACCGAGCCAAAAACATTCAGTACTTC. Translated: CASSGMDRAKNIQYF. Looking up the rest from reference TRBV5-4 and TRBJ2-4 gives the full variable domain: ETGVTQSPTHLIKTRGQQVTLRCSSQSGHNTVSWYQQALGQGPQFIFQYYREEENGRGNFPPRFSGLQFPNYSSELNVNALELDDSALYLCASSGMDRAKNIQYFGAGTRLSVL.

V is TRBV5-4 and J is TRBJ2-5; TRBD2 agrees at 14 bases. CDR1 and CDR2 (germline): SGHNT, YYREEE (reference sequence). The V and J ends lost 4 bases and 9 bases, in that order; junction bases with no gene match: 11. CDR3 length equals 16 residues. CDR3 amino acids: CASSPEVGLAGVAQYF. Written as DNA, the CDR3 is TGTGCCAGCAGCCCGGAGGTGGGACTAGCGGGAGTTGCCCAGTACTTC.

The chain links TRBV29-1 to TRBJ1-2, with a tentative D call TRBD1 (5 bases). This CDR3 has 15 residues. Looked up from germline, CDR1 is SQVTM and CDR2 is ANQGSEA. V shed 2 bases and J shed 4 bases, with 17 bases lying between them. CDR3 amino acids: CSVEKESHGAYGYTF. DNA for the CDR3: TGCAGCGTTGAAAAGGAGTCCCACGGGGCCTATGGCTACACCTTC.

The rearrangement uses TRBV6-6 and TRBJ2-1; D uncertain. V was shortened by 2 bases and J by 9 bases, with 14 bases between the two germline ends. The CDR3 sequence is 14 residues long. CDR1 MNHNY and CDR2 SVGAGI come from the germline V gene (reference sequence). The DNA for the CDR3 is TGTGCCAGCAGTTACATAGCCTCGACGGCTGAGCAGTTCTTC. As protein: CASSYIASTAEQFF.

CDR3 loop: CASSARGVQNTEAFF. CDR3 bases: TGCGCCAGCAGCGCCAGGGGGGTTCAGAACACTGAAGCTTTCTTT. This sequence joins TRBV5-1 and TRBJ1-1; 7 bases align to TRBD1. In germline, CDR1 is SGHRS, CDR2 YFSETQ. CDR3 size: 15 residues. V lost 4 bases and J lost 1; bases outside the gene matches: 7.

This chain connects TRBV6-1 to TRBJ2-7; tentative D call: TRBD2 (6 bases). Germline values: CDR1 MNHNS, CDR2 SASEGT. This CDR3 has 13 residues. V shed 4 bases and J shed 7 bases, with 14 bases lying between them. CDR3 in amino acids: CASSGWRGGEQYF. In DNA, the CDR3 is TGTGCCAGCAGTGGATGGCGGGGTGGAGAGCAGTACTTC.

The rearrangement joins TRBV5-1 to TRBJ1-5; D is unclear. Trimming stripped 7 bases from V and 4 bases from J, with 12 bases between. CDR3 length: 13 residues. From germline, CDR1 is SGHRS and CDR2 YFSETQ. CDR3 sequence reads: CASAPTTNQPQHF. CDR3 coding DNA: TGCGCCAGCGCCCCCACCACTAATCAGCCCCAGCATTTT.

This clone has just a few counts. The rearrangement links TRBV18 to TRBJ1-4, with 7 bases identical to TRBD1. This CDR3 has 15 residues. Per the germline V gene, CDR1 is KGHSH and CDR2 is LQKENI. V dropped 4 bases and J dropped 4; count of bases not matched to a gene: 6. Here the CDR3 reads CASSLGTADNEKLFF. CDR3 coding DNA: TGTGCCAGCTCACTTGGGACAGCAGATAATGAAAAACTGTTTTTT.

CDR3 sequence (DNA): TGTGCCAGCAGTCTGGGGGGGTGGAGTATTGAAGCTTTCTTT. Its protein is CASSLGGWSIEAFF. The chain is built from TRBV6-5 and TRBJ1-1; TRBD1 might be the D (5 bases). This CDR3 has 14 residues. Trimming removed 5 bases from V and 7 bases from J, with 17 bases in between. Germline lookup yields CDR1 MNHEY and CDR2 SVGAGI.

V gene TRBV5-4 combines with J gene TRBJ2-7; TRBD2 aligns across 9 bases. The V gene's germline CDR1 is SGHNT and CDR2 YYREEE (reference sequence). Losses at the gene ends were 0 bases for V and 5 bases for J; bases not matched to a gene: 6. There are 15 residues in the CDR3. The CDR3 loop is CASSLAASGMDEQYF. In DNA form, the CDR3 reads TGTGCCAGCAGCTTGGCGGCTAGCGGGATGGACGAGCAGTACTTC.

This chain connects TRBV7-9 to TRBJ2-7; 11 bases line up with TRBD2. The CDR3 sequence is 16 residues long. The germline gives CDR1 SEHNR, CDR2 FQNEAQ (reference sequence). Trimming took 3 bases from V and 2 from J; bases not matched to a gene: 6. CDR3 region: CASSFSTSGGPYEQYF. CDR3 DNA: TGTGCCAGCAGCTTCAGCACTAGCGGGGGCCCCTACGAGCAGTACTTC.